The 24 T cell receptor beta chains below were found in one sample sequenced in a study of cytotoxic CD8 clonotypes in ibrutinib-treated CLL. Here immunoSEQ multiplex PCR was the method, and the copy in TCRdb shows in-frame clones only, minus some. The data contain roughly 160,000 clones, 81% of them singletons. This specimen consisted of PBMCs, obtained after 12 months of ibrutinib treatment. The receptors come from a human donor with chronic lymphocytic leukemia.

The V gene is TRBV6-5, the J gene TRBJ2-7; D unresolved. The CDR3 runs 12 residues. Deletions cut 7 bases from V and 5 bases from J, with 12 bases between. Germline V gene lookup returns CDR1 MNHEY and CDR2 SVGAGI. CDR3 amino acids: CASTSFPHEQYF. The CDR3 region has the DNA TGTGCCAGCACCTCGTTCCCCCACGAGCAGTACTTC.

V is TRBV7-8 and J is TRBJ1-1; 9 bases fit TRBD1. V trimming: 6 bases; J trimming: 4 bases; junction bases outside the gene matches: 6. The CDR3 loop spans 14 amino acids. CDR1 is SGHVS, CDR2 FQNEAQ, per germline. In nucleotides, the CDR3 is TGTGCCAGCAGGACTGACAGGGGGGGCACTGAAGCTTTCTTT. Translated, it gives CASRTDRGGTEAFF.

The chain uses TRBV6-6 and TRBJ1-5; D perhaps matches TRBD1 (6 bases). Between the trimmed V and J ends, which lost 4 bases and 4 bases, there was a span of 8 bases. The CDR3 loop spans 13 amino acids. Germline values: CDR1 MNHNY, CDR2 SVGAGI (reference sequence). As DNA, the CDR3 is TGTGCCAGCAGTTCAGGGGTAAATCAGCCCCAGCATTTT. This gives the protein CASSSGVNQPQHF.

The chain links TRBV30 to TRBJ1-1, with 9 bases matching TRBD1. The CDR3 extends over 17 amino acids. The J segment lost 1 base and the V segment lost 3 bases, leaving 12 bases of the junction unmatched. Germline CDR1 GTSNPN, CDR2 SVGIG (reference sequence). CDR3: CAWSRQGQGGGNTEAFF. CDR3 bases: TGTGCCTGGAGCCGTCAGGGACAGGGAGGGGGGAACACTGAAGCTTTCTTT.

The genes are TRBV4-2 and TRBJ2-7, with D possibly being TRBD2 (6 bases). The CDR3 length is 13 residues. CDR1 and CDR2 from the germline V gene are LGHNA and YNFKEQ. V was trimmed by 4 bases and J by 5 bases, leaving 12 bases between them. The CDR3, as DNA: TGTGCCAGCAGCCGGAGGGTAGCCCACGAGCAGTACTTC. Its translation: CASSRRVAHEQYF.

The rearrangement uses TRBV6-6 and TRBJ1-1; D not resolved. Per the germline V gene, CDR1 is MNHNY and CDR2 is SVGAGI (reference sequence). The CDR3 has 14 amino acids. V shed 4 bases and J shed 5 bases, with 14 bases lying between them. The CDR3 DNA is TGTGCCAGCAGTTCTGCCGGGGTTCAGACTGAAGCTTTCTTT. Translation: CASSSAGVQTEAFF.

The chain combines TRBV4-1 with TRBJ1-5, with D possibly being TRBD1 (5 bases). The CDR3 spans 15 residues. V gave up 1 base and J gave up 3 bases, with 10 bases separating them. Germline-derived CDR1 and CDR2 are MGHRA and YSYEKL. The CDR3 reads CASSQVDTHNQPQHF. The CDR3 nucleotides are TGCGCCAGCAGCCAAGTGGACACCCACAATCAGCCCCAGCATTTT.

This chain links TRBV19 with TRBJ2-7; the match to TRBD1 covers 9 bases. This CDR3 has 14 amino acids. Trimming removed 9 bases from V and 1 base from J; junction bases left unmatched: 7. The V gene's germline CDR1 is LNHDA and CDR2 SQIVND (reference sequence). CDR3 sequence reads: CASLQTGGSYEQYF. In DNA form, the CDR3 reads TGTGCCAGCCTCCAGACAGGGGGTTCCTACGAGCAGTACTTC.

The J gene is TRBJ2-5, the V gene TRBV28; 7 positions agree with TRBD1. CDR1 is MDHEN, CDR2 SYDVKM, per germline. CDR3 length equals 15 residues. Losses at the gene ends were 3 bases for V and 5 bases for J; bases not matched to a gene: 9. The CDR3 loop reads CASSLAQQGTETQYF. CDR3 DNA: TGTGCCAGCAGTTTGGCCCAACAGGGGACGGAGACCCAGTACTTC.

This sequence joins TRBV7-8 and TRBJ2-1; 10 nucleotides agree with TRBD1. This CDR3 has 14 amino acids. CDR1 is SGHVS and CDR2 is FQNEAQ in the germline V gene. The J segment lost 6 bases and the V segment lost 8 bases, leaving 7 bases of the junction unmatched. DNA for the CDR3: TGTGCCAGCGCTCGGACAGGGGGTCTCAATGAGCAGTTCTTC. Amino acid sequence: CASARTGGLNEQFF.

Only one count was recorded for this clone. This sequence joins TRBV7-2 and TRBJ2-7; D call uncertain. The CDR3 totals 16 residues. Trimming pared 0 bases from V and 2 bases from J, leaving 14 bases between. Germline lookup yields CDR1 SGHTA and CDR2 FQGNSA. The CDR3, as DNA: TGTGCCAGCAGCTTAGCGAACAGAAACCGACCCTACGAGCAGTACTTC. It is translated as CASSLANRNRPYEQYF.

The chain combines TRBV5-1 with TRBJ2-3; TRBD1 matches at 10 bases. V shed 7 bases, J shed 5 bases, and the junction held 1 base outside the gene matches. This CDR3 is built from 12 residues. Germline V gene lookup returns CDR1 SGHRS and CDR2 YFSETQ. The CDR3 sequence is CASGDRGDTQYF. In nucleotides, the CDR3 is TGCGCCAGCGGGGACAGGGGAGATACGCAGTATTTT.

This clone was seen a handful of times. The V call is TRBV28, the J call TRBJ2-7; perhaps TRBD2 as D (6 bases). V gave up 6 bases and J gave up 4 bases, with 13 bases separating them. The germline gives CDR1 MDHEN, CDR2 SYDVKM. CDR3 length equals 13 residues. The CDR3 sequence is CASSSGTLYEQYF. The DNA for the CDR3 is TGTGCCAGCAGCTCCGGGACTCTTTACGAGCAGTACTTC.

The chain carries TRBV30 and TRBJ1-1; 7 bases match TRBD1. This CDR3 is 13 amino acids long. In germline, CDR1 is GTSNPN, CDR2 SVGIG (reference sequence). With 3 bases clipped from V and 5 bases from J, the junction kept 6 bases outside the gene matches. CDR3 coding DNA: TGTGCCTGGAGCAATACAGGGGATACTGAAGCTTTCTTT. Its protein is CAWSNTGDTEAFF.

This chain uses TRBV5-1 with TRBJ2-1; 13 bases are a match to TRBD2. This CDR3 has 19 amino acids. Trimming took 0 bases from V and 0 from J; bases not matched to a gene: 6. Germline V lookup: CDR1 SGHRS, CDR2 YFSETQ. The CDR3 sequence: CASSLVGTSGANSYNEQFF. The CDR3 DNA follows: TGCGCCAGCAGCTTGGTTGGGACTAGCGGGGCTAACTCCTACAATGAGCAGTTCTTC.

This clone has only one observation. The CDR3 DNA reads as TGTGCCAGCAGCCAGGGGGCCAAAGGCTACACCTTC. Translation: CASSQGAKGYTF. The chain carries TRBV6-5 and TRBJ1-2; 8 bases align to TRBD1. This CDR3 contains 12 residues. Germline V gene sequence: CDR1 MNHEY, CDR2 SVGAGI. The ends lost 6 bases at V and 8 bases at J; junction bases unmatched: 5.

The chain is built from TRBV28 and TRBJ1-5; D gene unclear. The V gene lost 2 bases and the J gene lost 4 bases, with 3 bases spanning the gap. The CDR3 runs 12 residues. The germline CDR1 and CDR2 sequences are MDHEN and SYDVKM. The CDR3 DNA is TGTGCCAGCAGTTTAGTAAATCAGCCCCAGCATTTT. Protein: CASSLVNQPQHF.

The V and J genes are TRBV6-5 and TRBJ1-1; D is ambiguous. This CDR3 comprises 14 residues. Trimming removed 7 bases at V and 2 bases at J, with 14 bases between. Germline CDR1 MNHEY, CDR2 SVGAGI. Here the CDR3 DNA reads TGTGCCAGCATGGTTCCGAAGGTTAACACTGAAGCTTTCTTT. This translates into CASMVPKVNTEAFF.

The genes are TRBV5-1 and TRBJ1-5, with 8 bases aligning to TRBD1. Germline assignment: CDR1 SGHRS and CDR2 YFSETQ. The length of the CDR3 is 14 residues. The V segment lost 4 bases and the J segment 6 bases; nucleotides outside the gene matches: 6. In nucleotides, the CDR3 is TGCGCCAGCAGCGTGACAGGGGAGGGTCAGCCCCAGCATTTT. Translated, it gives CASSVTGEGQPQHF.

The sample holds one count of this clone. The chain has TRBV4-3 and TRBJ2-1; 8 bases fit TRBD1. Germline V gene lookup returns CDR1 LGHNA and CDR2 YSLEER. The J segment lost 6 bases and the V segment lost 1 base, leaving 2 bases of the junction unmatched. CDR3 length equals 14 residues. This CDR3 reads CASSQATGVNEQFF. CDR3 coding DNA: TGCGCCAGCAGCCAAGCGACAGGGGTCAATGAGCAGTTCTTC.

The gene calls are TRBV7-9 and TRBJ2-1; D not resolved. The V gene's germline CDR1 is SEHNR and CDR2 FQNEAQ (reference sequence). This CDR3 contains 12 residues. Between the trimmed V and J ends, which lost 1 base and 7 bases, there was a span of 5 bases. The CDR3, as DNA: TGTGCCAGCAGCTTAGTCGGGAATGAGCAGTTCTTC. Its protein product is CASSLVGNEQFF.

The chain combines TRBV9 with TRBJ1-4; D may be TRBD1 (6 bases). The CDR3 loop spans 17 amino acids. Trimming took off 3 bases at V and 5 bases at J, with 20 bases between the two ends. The germline CDR1 and CDR2 sequences are SGDLS and YYNGEE. CDR3: CASSAYRVGGVNEKLFF. The CDR3 DNA follows: TGTGCCAGCAGCGCATACAGGGTCGGGGGGGTAAATGAAAAACTGTTTTTT.

This clone came up once. This chain uses TRBV27 with TRBJ2-1; TRBD1 aligns across 8 bases. The germline V gene encodes CDR1 MNHEY and CDR2 SMNVEV (reference sequence). The CDR3 runs 15 residues. V was pared by 7 bases and J by 8 bases, with 13 bases of the junction left unmatched. The CDR3 DNA reads as TGTGCCAGCAATCCTGGCCAGGGGGCAGTGGATGAGCAGTTCTTC. Translation gives CASNPGQGAVDEQFF.

CDR3 residues: CAWSAHRLLEAFF. CDR3 nucleotides: TGTGCCTGGAGTGCTCACAGGCTATTAGAAGCTTTCTTT. This rearrangement joins TRBV30 to TRBJ1-1, with D perhaps matching TRBD1 (5 bases). Deletions cut 1 base from V and 8 bases from J, with 14 bases between. Germline lookup yields CDR1 GTSNPN and CDR2 SVGIG (reference sequence). The CDR3 is made up of 13 amino acids.